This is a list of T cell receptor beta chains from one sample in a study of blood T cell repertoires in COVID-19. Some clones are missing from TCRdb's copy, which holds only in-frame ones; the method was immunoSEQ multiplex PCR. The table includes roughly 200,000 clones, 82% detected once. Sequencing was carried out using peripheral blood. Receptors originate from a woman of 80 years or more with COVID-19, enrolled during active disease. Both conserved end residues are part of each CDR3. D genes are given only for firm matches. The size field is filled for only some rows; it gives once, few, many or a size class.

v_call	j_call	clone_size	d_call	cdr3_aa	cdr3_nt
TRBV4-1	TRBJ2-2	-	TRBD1	CASSQGQDNTGELFF	TGCGCCAGCAGCCAGGGACAGGACAACACCGGGGAGCTGTTTTTT
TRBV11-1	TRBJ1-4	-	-	CASSSRTGINEKLFF	TGTGCCAGCAGCTCGAGGACGGGGATTAATGAAAAACTGTTTTTT
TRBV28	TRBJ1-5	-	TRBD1	CASRTGAYQPQHF	TGTGCCAGCAGGACAGGGGCTTATCAGCCCCAGCATTTT
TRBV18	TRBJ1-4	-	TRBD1	CASSKQGGEKLFF	TGTGCCAGCTCAAAACAGGGGGGTGAAAAACTGTTTTTT
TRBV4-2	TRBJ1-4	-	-	CASSPLYVSDSYNEKLFF	TGTGCCAGCAGCCCCCTGTACGTCTCGGACAGTTATAATGAAAAACTGTTTTTT
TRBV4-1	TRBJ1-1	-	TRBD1	CASSQDSGTGGPNTEAFF	TGCGCCAGCAGCCAAGATAGCGGGACAGGGGGCCCGAACACTGAAGCTTTCTTT
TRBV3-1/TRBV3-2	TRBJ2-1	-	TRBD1	CASSQGDRVYNEQFF	TGTGCCAGCAGCCAAGGGGACAGGGTATACAATGAGCAGTTCTTC
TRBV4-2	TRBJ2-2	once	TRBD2	CASSQVGREAGELFF	TGTGCCAGCAGCCAAGTTGGTCGGGAGGCCGGGGAGCTGTTTTTT
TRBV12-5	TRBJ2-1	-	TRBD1	CASGPGGPPTIDEQFF	TGTGCTAGTGGCCCAGGGGGCCCCCCGACTATCGATGAGCAGTTCTTC
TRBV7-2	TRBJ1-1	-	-	CASSFQGKTEAFF	TGTGCCAGCAGCTTTCAGGGGAAAACTGAAGCTTTCTTT
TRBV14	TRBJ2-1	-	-	CASSLIGLGSNEQFF	TGTGCCAGCAGCCTAATAGGACTGGGGAGCAATGAGCAGTTCTTC
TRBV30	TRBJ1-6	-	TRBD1	CAWKADRGNSPLHF	TGTGCCTGGAAAGCCGACAGGGGTAATTCACCCCTCCACTTT
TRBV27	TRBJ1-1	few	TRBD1	CASSLDRDAEAFF	TGTGCCAGCAGTTTGGACAGGGACGCTGAAGCTTTCTTT
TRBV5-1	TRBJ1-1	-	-	CASSLNPRGNTEAFF	TGCGCCAGCAGCCTGAACCCCCGGGGGAACACTGAAGCTTTCTTT
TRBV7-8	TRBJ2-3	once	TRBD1	CASSSPGQDTDTQYF	TGTGCCAGCAGCTCCCCGGGACAGGACACAGATACGCAGTATTTT
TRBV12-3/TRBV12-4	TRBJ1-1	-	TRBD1	CASRQGDNTEAFF	TGTGCCAGCAGACAGGGGGACAACACTGAAGCTTTCTTT
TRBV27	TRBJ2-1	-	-	CASSFRSGNEQFF	TGTGCCAGCAGTTTTCGCTCGGGGAATGAGCAGTTCTTC
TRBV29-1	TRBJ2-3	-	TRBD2	CSAPSYLAGITDTQYF	TGCAGCGCCCCCTCCTACCTAGCGGGAATTACAGATACGCAGTATTTT
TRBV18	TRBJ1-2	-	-	CASSPQGLEAAGYTF	TGTGCCAGCTCACCACAGGGCTTGGAGGCAGCTGGCTACACCTTC
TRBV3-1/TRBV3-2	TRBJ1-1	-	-	CASSLGANTEAFF	TGTGCCAGCAGCCTCGGAGCGAACACTGAAGCTTTCTTT
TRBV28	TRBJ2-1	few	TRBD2	CASGLAGGKGQFF	TGTGCCAGCGGACTAGCGGGAGGTAAAGGGCAGTTCTTC
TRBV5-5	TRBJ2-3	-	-	CASSHSGGTDTQYF	TGTGCCAGCAGCCATTCGGGGGGCACAGATACGCAGTATTTT
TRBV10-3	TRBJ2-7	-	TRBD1	CAISEQGAYEQYF	TGTGCCATCAGTGAACAGGGGGCGTACGAGCAGTACTTC
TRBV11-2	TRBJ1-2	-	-	CASSITGTANYGYTF	TGTGCCAGCAGCATTACAGGGACGGCTAACTATGGCTACACCTTC
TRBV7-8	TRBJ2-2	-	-	CASSLRQGTGELFF	TGTGCCAGCAGCCTAAGGCAGGGTACCGGGGAGCTGTTTTTT
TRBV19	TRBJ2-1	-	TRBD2	CASSPTETSRNEQFF	TGTGCCAGTAGTCCGACGGAGACTAGCCGCAATGAGCAGTTCTTC
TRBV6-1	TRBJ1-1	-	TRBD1	CASSEPGGRVAEAFF	TGTGCCAGCAGTGAACCAGGGGGCCGAGTGGCTGAAGCTTTCTTT
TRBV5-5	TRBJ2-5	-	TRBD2	CASSPGRARGETQYF	TGTGCCAGCAGCCCCGGGAGGGCGAGGGGGGAGACCCAGTACTTC
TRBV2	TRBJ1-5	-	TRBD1	CASKDRENQPQHF	TGTGCCAGCAAGGACAGGGAGAACCAGCCCCAGCATTTT
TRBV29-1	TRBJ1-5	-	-	CSVGGGNQPQHF	TGCAGCGTTGGGGGGGGGAATCAGCCCCAGCATTTT
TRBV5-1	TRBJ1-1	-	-	CASSLERGTEAFF	TGCGCCAGCAGCTTGGAAAGGGGCACTGAAGCTTTCTTT
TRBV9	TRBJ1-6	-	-	CASSVRQDRSSPLHF	TGTGCCAGCAGCGTCCGACAGGACCGATCTTCACCCCTCCACTTT
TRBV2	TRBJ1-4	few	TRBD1	CASSQQGGSNEKLFF	TGTGCCAGCAGCCAACAGGGGGGGAGTAATGAAAAACTGTTTTTT
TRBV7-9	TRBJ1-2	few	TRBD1	CASRQRTGDYGYTF	TGTGCCAGCAGACAACGGACAGGAGACTATGGCTACACCTTC
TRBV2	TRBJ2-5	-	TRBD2	CASSPGTLAGGMETQYF	TGTGCCAGCAGTCCTGGTACTCTAGCGGGGGGGATGGAGACCCAGTACTTC
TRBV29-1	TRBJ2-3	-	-	CSALRELSDTQYF	TGCAGCGCCCTCCGGGAGTTATCAGATACGCAGTATTTT
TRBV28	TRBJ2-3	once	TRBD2	CASSLGLAGGTSTDTQYF	TGTGCCAGCAGTTTGGGACTAGCGGGAGGAACTAGCACAGATACGCAGTATTTT
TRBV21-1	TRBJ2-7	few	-	CASSKSEQYF	TGTGCCAGCAGCAAGAGCGAGCAGTACTTC
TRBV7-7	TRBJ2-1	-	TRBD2	CASSVGSGGSYNEQFF	TGTGCTAGCAGCGTCGGGAGCGGGGGGTCTTACAATGAGCAGTTCTTC